This T cell receptor (beta chain) emerged from a study of shared clonotypes between healthy human individuals. Deletions cut 3 bases from V and 2 bases from J, with 10 bases between. The CDR3 loop spans 14 amino acids. The V gene's germline CDR1 is SGHRS and CDR2 YFSETQ. Study-level points and caveats: Relative to their counterparts shared across all four donors, non-shared clonotypes exhibited diminished generation probabilities.

In the naive CD8 group, cells lacked CD45RO and were positively selected for CCR7, so terminally differentiated effector memory CD45RA+ cells were left out. Clones were read by immunoSEQ multiplex PCR, and TCRdb kept only the in-frame ones, dropping some. The table lists some 2,100,000 clones, under 95% of them singletons. In the case of this clone: Its antigen remains unidentified.

Sequencing was done on a sample of naive CD8+ T cells from PBMCs. The chain joins TRBV5-1 to TRBJ2-3, with D maybe TRBD2 (5 bases). The receptor's source is a man between 18 and 35 years old in good health. Some clones in this sample may be carry-over from other donors' samples. The CDR3 reads CASSSGEFTDTQYF. CDR3 nucleotides: TGCGCCAGCAGCTCCGGGGAGTTCACAGATACGCAGTATTTT.